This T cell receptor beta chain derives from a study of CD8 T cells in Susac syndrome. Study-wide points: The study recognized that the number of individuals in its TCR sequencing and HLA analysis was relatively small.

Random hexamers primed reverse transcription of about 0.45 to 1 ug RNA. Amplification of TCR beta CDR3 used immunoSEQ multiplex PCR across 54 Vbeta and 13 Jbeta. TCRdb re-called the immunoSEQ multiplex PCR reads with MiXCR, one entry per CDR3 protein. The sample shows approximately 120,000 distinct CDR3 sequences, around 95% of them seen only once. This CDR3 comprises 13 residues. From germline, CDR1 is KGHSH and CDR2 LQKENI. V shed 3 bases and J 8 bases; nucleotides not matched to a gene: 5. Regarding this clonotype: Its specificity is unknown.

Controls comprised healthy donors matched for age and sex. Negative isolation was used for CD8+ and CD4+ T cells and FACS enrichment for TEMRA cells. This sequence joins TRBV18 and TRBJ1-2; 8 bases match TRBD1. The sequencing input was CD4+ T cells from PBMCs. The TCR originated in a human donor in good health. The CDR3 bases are TGTGCCAGCTCACCGGACAGGGAGGAGGGCTACACCTTC. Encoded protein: CASSPDREEGYTF.